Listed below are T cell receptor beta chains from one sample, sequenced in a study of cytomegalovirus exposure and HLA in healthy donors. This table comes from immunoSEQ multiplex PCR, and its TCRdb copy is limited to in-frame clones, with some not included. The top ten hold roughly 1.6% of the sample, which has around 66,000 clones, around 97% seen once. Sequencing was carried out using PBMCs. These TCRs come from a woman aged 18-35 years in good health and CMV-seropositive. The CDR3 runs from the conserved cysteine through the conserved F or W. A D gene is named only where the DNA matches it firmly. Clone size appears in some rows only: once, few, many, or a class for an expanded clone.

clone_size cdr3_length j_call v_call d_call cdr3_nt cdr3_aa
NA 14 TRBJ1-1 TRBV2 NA TGTGCCAGCAGCTATGGACATTTGAACACTGAAGCTTTCTTT CASSYGHLNTEAFF
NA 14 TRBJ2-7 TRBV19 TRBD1 TGTGCCAGTAGTGGGGACAGGGGTATCGGCGAGCAGTACTTC CASSGDRGIGEQYF
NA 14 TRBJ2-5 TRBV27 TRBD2 TGTGCCAGTAAATCCGGGGGGAGGCGAGAGACCCAGTACTTC CASKSGGRRETQYF
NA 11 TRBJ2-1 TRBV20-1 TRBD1 TGCAGTGCTAGACCGGGACAGGGGGAGTTCTTC CSARPGQGEFF
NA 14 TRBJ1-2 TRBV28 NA TGTGCCAGCAGTTTATTTCAAACAGGGAATGGCTACACCTTC CASSLFQTGNGYTF
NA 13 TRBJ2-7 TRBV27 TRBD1 TGTGCCAGCAGAGGGGGCCCTTGGTACGAGCAGTACTTC CASRGGPWYEQYF
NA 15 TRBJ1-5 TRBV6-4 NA TGTGCCAGCAGTGACTCCCGACAGATTGATCAGCCCCAGCATTTT CASSDSRQIDQPQHF
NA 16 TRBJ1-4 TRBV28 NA TGTGCCAGCAGTTTATCACCCACAGCTCCTAATGAAAAACTGTTTTTT CASSLSPTAPNEKLFF
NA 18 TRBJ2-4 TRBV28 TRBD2 TGTGCCAGCCCGCCTGTGGGCAACGCGGGGGAAGCCAAAAACATTCAGTACTTC CASPPVGNAGEAKNIQYF
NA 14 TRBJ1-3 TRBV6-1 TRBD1 TGTGCCAGCAGTACAGGGGACTCTGGAAACACCATATATTTT CASSTGDSGNTIYF
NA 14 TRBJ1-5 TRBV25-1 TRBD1 TGTGCCAGCAGAAGACAGGGATTGAATCAGCCCCAGCATTTT CASRRQGLNQPQHF
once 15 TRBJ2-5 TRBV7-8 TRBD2 TGTGCCAGCAGCTTTCCGGGACTAGCAGAAGAGACCCAGTACTTC CASSFPGLAEETQYF
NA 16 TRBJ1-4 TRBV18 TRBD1 TGTGCCAGCTCACGATCGGGACAGGGACGAGGCGAAAAACTGTTTTTT CASSRSGQGRGEKLFF
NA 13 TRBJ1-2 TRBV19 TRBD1 TGTGCATCTGCTAGGGGACAGGGACATGGCTACACCTTC CASARGQGHGYTF
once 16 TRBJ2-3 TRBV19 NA TGTGCCAGTAGTATAGTTCGAGGGATTAGCACAGATACGCAGTATTTT CASSIVRGISTDTQYF
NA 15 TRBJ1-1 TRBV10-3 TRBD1 TGTGCCATCAGTGACCCCGGGACAGCGAACACTGAAGCTTTCTTT CAISDPGTANTEAFF
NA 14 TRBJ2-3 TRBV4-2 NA TGTGCCAGCAGCCACCTGAGGGTTACAGATACGCAGTATTTT CASSHLRVTDTQYF
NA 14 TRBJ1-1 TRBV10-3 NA TGTGCCATCAGTGATAATTCGGGGAACACTGAAGCTTTCTTT CAISDNSGNTEAFF
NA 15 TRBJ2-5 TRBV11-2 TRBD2 TGTGCCAGCAGCTTAGAGGGTCTAGCGGGAGAGACCCAGTACTTC CASSLEGLAGETQYF
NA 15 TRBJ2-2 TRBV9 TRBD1 TGTGCCAGCAGCGTAGATGACAGGGAAGCCGGGGAGCTGTTTTTT CASSVDDREAGELFF
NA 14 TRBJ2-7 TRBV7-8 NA TGTGCCAGCAGCTTAGCGCGAAACGCTAACGAGCAGTACTTC CASSLARNANEQYF
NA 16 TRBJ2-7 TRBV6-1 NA TGTGCCAGCAGTGAAGCGGAGGGAGCAGCCTCCTACGAGCAGTACTTC CASSEAEGAASYEQYF
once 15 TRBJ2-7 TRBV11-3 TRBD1 TGTGCCAGCAGCCCCGGGACAGGGAGAACCTACGAGCAGTACTTC CASSPGTGRTYEQYF
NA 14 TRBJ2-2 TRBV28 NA TGTGCCAGCAGTTGGGGACAATCCACCGGGGAGCTGTTTTTT CASSWGQSTGELFF
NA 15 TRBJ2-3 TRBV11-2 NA TGTGCCAGCAGCCTGGGGCTAGCGTACTCAGATACGCAGTATTTT CASSLGLAYSDTQYF
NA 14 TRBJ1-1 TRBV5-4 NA TGTGCCAGCAGCCCCAAGACAGCGAACACTGAAGCTTTCTTT CASSPKTANTEAFF
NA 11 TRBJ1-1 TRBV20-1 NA TGCAGTGCTCCCATTAACACTGAAGCTTTCTTT CSAPINTEAFF
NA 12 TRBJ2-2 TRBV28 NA TGTGCCAGCAGTTTCAGGACCGGGGAGCTGTTTTTT CASSFRTGELFF